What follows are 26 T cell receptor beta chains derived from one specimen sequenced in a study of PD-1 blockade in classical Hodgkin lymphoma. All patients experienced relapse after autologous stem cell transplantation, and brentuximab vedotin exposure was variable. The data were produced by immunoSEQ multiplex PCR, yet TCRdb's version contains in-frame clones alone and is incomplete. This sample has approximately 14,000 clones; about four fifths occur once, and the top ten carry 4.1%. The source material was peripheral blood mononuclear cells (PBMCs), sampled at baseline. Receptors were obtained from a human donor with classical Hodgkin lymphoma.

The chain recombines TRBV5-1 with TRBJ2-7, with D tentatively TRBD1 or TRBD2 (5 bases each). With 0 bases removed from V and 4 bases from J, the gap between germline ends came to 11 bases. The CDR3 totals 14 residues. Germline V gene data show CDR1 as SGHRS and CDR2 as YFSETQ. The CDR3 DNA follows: TGCGCCAGCAGCTTGGGAGGGGTTTTTTACGAGCAGTACTTC. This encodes CASSLGGVFYEQYF.

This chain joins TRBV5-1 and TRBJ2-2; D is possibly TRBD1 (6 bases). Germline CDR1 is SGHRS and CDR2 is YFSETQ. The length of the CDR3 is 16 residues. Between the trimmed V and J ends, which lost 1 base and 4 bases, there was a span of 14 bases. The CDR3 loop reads CASSLLGGLGTGELFF. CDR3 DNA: TGCGCCAGCAGCTTGTTAGGGGGATTGGGCACCGGGGAGCTGTTTTTT.

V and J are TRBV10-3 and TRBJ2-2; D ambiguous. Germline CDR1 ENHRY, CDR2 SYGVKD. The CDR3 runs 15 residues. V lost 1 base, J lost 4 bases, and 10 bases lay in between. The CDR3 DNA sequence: TGTGCCATCAGTGAGTGGGGTCCGGTCACCGGGGAGCTGTTTTTT. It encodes CAISEWGPVTGELFF.

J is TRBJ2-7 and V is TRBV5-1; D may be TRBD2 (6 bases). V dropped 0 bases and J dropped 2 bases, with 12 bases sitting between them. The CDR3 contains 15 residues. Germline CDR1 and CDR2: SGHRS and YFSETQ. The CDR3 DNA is TGCGCCAGCAGCTTGGAAGGGAGGACGACCTACGAGCAGTACTTC. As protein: CASSLEGRTTYEQYF.

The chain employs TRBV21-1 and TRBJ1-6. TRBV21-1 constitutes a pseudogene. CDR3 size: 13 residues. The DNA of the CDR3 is TGTGCCAGCAGCAAAGTAAGCGTGCAACCCCTCCACTTT. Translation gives CASSKVSVQPLHF.

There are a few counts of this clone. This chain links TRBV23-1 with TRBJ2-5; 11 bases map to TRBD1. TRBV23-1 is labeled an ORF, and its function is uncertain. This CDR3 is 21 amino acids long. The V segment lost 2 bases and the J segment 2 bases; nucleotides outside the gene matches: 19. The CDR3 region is CASSQIKDRGHLAGIQETQYF. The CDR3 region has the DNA TGCGCCAGCAGTCAAATCAAGGACAGGGGGCATCTAGCGGGTATTCAAGAGACCCAGTACTTC.

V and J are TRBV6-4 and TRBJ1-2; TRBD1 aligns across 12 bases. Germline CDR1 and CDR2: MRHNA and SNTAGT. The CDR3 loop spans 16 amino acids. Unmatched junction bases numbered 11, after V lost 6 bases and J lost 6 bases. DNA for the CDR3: TGTGCCAGCAGCAAGTACCCGGGACAGGGGGCTGATGGCTACACCTTC. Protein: CASSKYPGQGADGYTF.

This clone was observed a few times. The CDR3 coding sequence is TGTGCCAGCAGTTACGGGACTAGCGGGGGGTTCGAGCAGTACTTC. Protein product: CASSYGTSGGFEQYF. The V call is TRBV6-6, the J call TRBJ2-7; 15 bases fit TRBD2. The CDR3 covers 15 residues. CDR1 and CDR2 from the germline V gene are MNHNY and SVGAGI (reference sequence). V shed 2 bases and J 6 bases; nucleotides not matched to a gene: 2.

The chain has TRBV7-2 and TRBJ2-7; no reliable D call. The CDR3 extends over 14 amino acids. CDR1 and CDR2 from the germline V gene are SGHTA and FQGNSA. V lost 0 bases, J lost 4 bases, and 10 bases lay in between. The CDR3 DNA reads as TGTGCCAGCAGCTTAGCCGGCGGTGAGTACGAGCAGTACTTC. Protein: CASSLAGGEYEQYF.

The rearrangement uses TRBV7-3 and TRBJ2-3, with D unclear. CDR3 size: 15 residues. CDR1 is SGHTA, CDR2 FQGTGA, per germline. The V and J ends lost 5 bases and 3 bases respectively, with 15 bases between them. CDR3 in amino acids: CASSLNRFPTDTQYF. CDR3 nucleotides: TGTGCCAGCAGCCTTAATAGGTTCCCGACAGATACGCAGTATTTT. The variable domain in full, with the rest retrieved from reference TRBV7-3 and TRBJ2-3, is GAGVSQTPSNKVTEKGKYVELRCDPISGHTALYWYRQSLGQGPEFLIYFQGTGAADDSGLPNDRFFAVRPEGSVSTLKIQRTERGDSAVYLCASSLNRFPTDTQYFGPGTRLTVL.

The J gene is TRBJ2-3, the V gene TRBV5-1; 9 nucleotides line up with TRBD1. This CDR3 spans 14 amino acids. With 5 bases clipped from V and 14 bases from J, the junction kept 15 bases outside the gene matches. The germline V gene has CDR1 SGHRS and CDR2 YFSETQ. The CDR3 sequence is CASRENRGRVYLYF. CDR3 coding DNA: TGCGCCAGCAGAGAGAACAGGGGGCGGGTATACCTGTATTTT.

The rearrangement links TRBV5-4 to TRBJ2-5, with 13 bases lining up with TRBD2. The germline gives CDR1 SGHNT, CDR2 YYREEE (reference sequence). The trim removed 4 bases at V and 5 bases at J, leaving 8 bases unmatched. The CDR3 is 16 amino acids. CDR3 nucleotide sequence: TGTGCCAGCAGCCCAGGGACTAGCGGGGTGCGGGAGACCCAGTACTTC. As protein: CASSPGTSGVRETQYF. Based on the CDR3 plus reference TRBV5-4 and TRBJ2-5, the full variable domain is ETGVTQSPTHLIKTRGQQVTLRCSSQSGHNTVSWYQQALGQGPQFIFQYYREEENGRGNFPPRFSGLQFPNYSSELNVNALELDDSALYLCASSPGTSGVRETQYFGPGTRLLVL.

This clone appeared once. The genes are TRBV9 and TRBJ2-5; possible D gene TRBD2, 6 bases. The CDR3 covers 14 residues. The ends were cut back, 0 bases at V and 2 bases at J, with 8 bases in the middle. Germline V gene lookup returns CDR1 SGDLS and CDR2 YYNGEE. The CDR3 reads CASSVGGVQETQYF. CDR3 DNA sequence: TGTGCCAGCAGCGTAGGGGGGGTACAAGAGACCCAGTACTTC.

This CDR3 reads CASGPGQGADEQYF. In DNA form, the CDR3 reads TGCGCCAGCGGGCCGGGACAGGGAGCGGACGAGCAGTACTTC. The rearrangement links TRBV5-1 to TRBJ2-7; TRBD1 agrees at 9 bases. This CDR3 contains 14 residues. Germline-derived CDR1 and CDR2 are SGHRS and YFSETQ. J gave up 5 bases and V 7 bases, and 10 bases lay outside the gene matches.

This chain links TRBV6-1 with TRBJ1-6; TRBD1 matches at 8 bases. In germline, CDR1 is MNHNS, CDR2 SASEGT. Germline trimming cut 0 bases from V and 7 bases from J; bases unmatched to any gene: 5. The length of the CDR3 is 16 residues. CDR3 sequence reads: CASSEAEGQGNSPLHF. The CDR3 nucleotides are TGTGCCAGCAGTGAAGCGGAAGGACAGGGCAATTCACCCCTCCACTTT.

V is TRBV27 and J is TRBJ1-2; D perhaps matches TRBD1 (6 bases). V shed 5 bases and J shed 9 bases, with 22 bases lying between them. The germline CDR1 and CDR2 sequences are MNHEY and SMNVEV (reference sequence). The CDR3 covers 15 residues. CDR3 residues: CASSIGGTVARSYTF. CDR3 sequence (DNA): TGTGCCAGCAGTATAGGGGGGACGGTTGCTAGGAGCTACACCTTC.

The chain's CDR3 is CASSPTGGGGEKLFF. CDR3 nucleotides: TGTGCCAGCAGCCCGACAGGGGGCGGAGGTGAAAAACTGTTTTTT. The V gene is TRBV14, the J gene TRBJ1-4; the match to TRBD1 covers 10 bases. CDR3 length equals 15 residues. The V segment lost 4 bases and the J segment 7 bases; nucleotides outside the gene matches: 6. Germline V lookup: CDR1 SGHDN, CDR2 FVKESK.

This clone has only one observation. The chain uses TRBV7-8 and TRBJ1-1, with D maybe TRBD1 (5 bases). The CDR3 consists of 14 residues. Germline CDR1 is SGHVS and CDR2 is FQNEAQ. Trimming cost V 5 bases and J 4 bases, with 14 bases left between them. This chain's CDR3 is CASSLWGGSTEAFF. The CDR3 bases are TGTGCCAGCAGCCTGTGGGGGGGGTCCACTGAAGCTTTCTTT.

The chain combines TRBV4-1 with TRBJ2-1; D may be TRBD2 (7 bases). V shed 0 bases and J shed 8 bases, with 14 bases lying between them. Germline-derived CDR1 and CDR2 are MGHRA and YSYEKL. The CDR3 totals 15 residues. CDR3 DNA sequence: TGCGCCAGCAGCCAAGAGGATGGGGGGGCTGATGAGCAGTTCTTC. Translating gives CASSQEDGGADEQFF.

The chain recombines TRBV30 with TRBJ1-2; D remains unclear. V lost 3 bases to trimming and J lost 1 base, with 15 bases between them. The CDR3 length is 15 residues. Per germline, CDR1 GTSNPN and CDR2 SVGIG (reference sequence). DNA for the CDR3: TGTGCCTGGAGCGAGACCGGACGCCTTAACTATGGCTACACCTTC. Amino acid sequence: CAWSETGRLNYGYTF.

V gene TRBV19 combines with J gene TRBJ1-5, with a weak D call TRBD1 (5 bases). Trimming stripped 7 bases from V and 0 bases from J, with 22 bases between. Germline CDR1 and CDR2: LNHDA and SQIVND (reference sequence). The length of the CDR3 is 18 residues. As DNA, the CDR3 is TGTGCCAGTACTCTAGACAGTTCGGGATTCCATAGCAATCAGCCCCAGCATTTT. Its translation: CASTLDSSGFHSNQPQHF.

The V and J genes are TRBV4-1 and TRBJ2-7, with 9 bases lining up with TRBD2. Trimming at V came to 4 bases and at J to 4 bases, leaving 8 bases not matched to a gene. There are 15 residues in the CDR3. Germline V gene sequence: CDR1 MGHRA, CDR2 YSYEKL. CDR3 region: CASSPNLAGGYEQYF. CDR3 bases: TGCGCCAGCAGCCCCAACCTTGCGGGGGGGTACGAGCAGTACTTC.

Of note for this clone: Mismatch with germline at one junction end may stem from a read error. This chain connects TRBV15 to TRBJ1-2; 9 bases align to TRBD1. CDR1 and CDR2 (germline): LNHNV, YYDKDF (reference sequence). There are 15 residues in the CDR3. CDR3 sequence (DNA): TGTGCCACCAGCGGAGACAGGGGGGCTAACTATGGCTACACCTTC. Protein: CATSGDRGANYGYTF.

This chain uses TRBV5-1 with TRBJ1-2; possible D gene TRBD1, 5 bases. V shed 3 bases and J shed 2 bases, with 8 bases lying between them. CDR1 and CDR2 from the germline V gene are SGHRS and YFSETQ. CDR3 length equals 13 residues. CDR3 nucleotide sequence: TGCGCCAGCAGCTCCGGGACCAACTATGGCTACACCTTC. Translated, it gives CASSSGTNYGYTF.

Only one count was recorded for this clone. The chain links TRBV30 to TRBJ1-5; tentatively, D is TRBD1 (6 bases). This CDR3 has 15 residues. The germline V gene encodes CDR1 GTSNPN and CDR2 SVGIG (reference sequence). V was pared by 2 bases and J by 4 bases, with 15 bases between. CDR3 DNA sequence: TGTGCCTGGAGTCCCGAGCAGGGGCTGAATCAGCCCCAGCATTTT. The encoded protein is CAWSPEQGLNQPQHF.

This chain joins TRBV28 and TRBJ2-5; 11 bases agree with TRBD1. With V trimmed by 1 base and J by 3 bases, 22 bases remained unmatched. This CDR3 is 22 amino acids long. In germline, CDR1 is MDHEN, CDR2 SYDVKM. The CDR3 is CASSLSFFRSKIPGQGEETQYF. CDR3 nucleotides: TGTGCCAGCAGTTTATCGTTTTTTCGAAGTAAAATTCCGGGACAGGGGGAAGAGACCCAGTACTTC.